One and the same sample provided the 26 T cell receptor beta chains below, sequenced in a study of CD8 T cells in Susac syndrome. Roughly 0.45 to 1 ug RNA was reverse transcribed with random hexamers. TCRdb reprocessed the immunoSEQ multiplex PCR reads with MiXCR, giving one entry per CDR3 protein. The table includes roughly 150,000 distinct CDR3 sequences, around 95% detected once. Sequenced: CD8+ T cells from PBMCs. The origin of the receptors is a human donor with multiple sclerosis.

CDR3 residues: CASSPGRFNQPQHF. For the CDR3, the DNA is TGTGCCAGCAGCCCGGGGCGATTCAATCAGCCCCAGCATTTT. The chain recombines TRBV3-1 with TRBJ1-5; tentatively, D is TRBD1 (5 bases). Trimming left V 4 bases short and J 3 bases short, with 10 bases between. This CDR3 has 14 amino acids. Germline loops: CDR1 LGHDT, CDR2 YNNKEL (reference sequence).

J is TRBJ2-1 and V is TRBV25-1; D is undetermined. The CDR3 totals 15 residues. The V end was cut by 0 bases, the J end by 7 bases, with 13 bases between. Germline lookup yields CDR1 MGHDK and CDR2 SYGVNS. The CDR3 coding sequence is TGTGCCAGCAGTGAATATAGGGTGGGAAATAATGAGCAGTTCTTC. This codes for CASSEYRVGNNEQFF.

This chain links TRBV14 with TRBJ1-1; no clear D gene. This CDR3 is 13 amino acids long. V was pared by 1 base and J by 4 bases, with 7 bases between. The germline CDR1 and CDR2 sequences are SGHDN and FVKESK. CDR3 sequence reads: CASSQGFSTEAFF. CDR3 sequence (DNA): TGTGCCAGCAGCCAAGGGTTTAGCACTGAAGCTTTCTTT.

This clonotype was seen once. The CDR3 DNA reads TGCAGTGCTAGAGGTGGGACAGCAGGAAACATTCAGTACTTC. Translating it yields CSARGGTAGNIQYF. J is TRBJ2-4 and V is TRBV20-1; 7 bases are a match to TRBD1. The CDR3 is made up of 14 amino acids. The germline V gene has CDR1 DFQATT and CDR2 SNEGSKA (reference sequence). Trimming removed 1 base from V and 6 bases from J; junction bases left unmatched: 6.

The CDR3 bases are TGCAGTGCTAGAGAAGGGAGACACAGCCTTTACGAGCAGTACTTC. Translation: CSAREGRHSLYEQYF. The rearrangement links TRBV20-1 to TRBJ2-7; a weak D match, TRBD2 (5 bases). V was cut by 0 bases and J by 4 bases, with 16 bases left in between. This CDR3 has 15 residues. Germline CDR1 DFQATT, CDR2 SNEGSKA (reference sequence).

V usage is TRBV27 and J usage is TRBJ1-5, with D possibly TRBD1 on 5 matching bases. Per germline, CDR1 MNHEY and CDR2 SMNVEV (reference sequence). The CDR3 length is 14 residues. V lost 6 bases and J lost 7, with 16 bases in between. CDR3: CASSRGWGFQPQHF. Written as DNA, the CDR3 is TGTGCCAGCAGCCGCGGGTGGGGGTTCCAGCCCCAGCATTTT.

J is TRBJ1-2 and V is TRBV28; 7 bases fit TRBD1. Trimming at V came to 5 bases and at J to 4 bases, leaving 10 bases not matched to a gene. The CDR3 runs 15 residues. Germline lookup yields CDR1 MDHEN and CDR2 SYDVKM. The CDR3 sequence is CASSETGALGYGYTF. The CDR3 nucleotides are TGTGCCAGCAGTGAAACAGGGGCTCTTGGCTATGGCTACACCTTC.

This sequence joins TRBV15 and TRBJ1-2, with D unresolved. The CDR3 runs 11 residues. With 5 bases removed from V and 5 bases from J, the gap between germline ends came to 6 bases. The V gene's germline CDR1 is LNHNV and CDR2 YYDKDF (reference sequence). The CDR3 nucleotides read TGTGCCACCAGCGGATTATATGGCTACACCTTC. Protein sequence: CATSGLYGYTF.

The rearrangement uses TRBV6-2 or TRBV6-3 and TRBJ2-5, with 13 bases fitting TRBD2. Per the germline V gene, CDR1 is MNHEY and CDR2 is SVGEGT. This CDR3 spans 16 amino acids. Unmatched junction bases numbered 3, after V lost 3 bases and J lost 2 bases. This CDR3 reads CASSYRLAGGQETQYF. The CDR3 nucleotides read TGTGCCAGCAGTTATCGACTAGCGGGGGGACAAGAGACCCAGTACTTC.

The chain has TRBV28 and TRBJ1-1; no clear D. V was cut by 3 bases and J by 1 base, with 3 bases left in between. Germline V lookup: CDR1 MDHEN, CDR2 SYDVKM. This CDR3 is 12 amino acids long. The CDR3 here is CASSFWNTEAFF. DNA of the CDR3: TGTGCCAGCAGTTTTTGGAACACTGAAGCTTTCTTT.

The chain couples TRBV7-9 to TRBJ1-4, with D possibly TRBD1 on 5 matching bases. The germline V gene encodes CDR1 SEHNR and CDR2 FQNEAQ (reference sequence). V lost 4 bases and J lost 7, with 10 bases in between. This CDR3 region has 13 residues. CDR3 in amino acids: CASSSRQFEKLFF. Here the CDR3 DNA reads TGTGCCAGCAGCTCCAGACAGTTTGAAAAACTGTTTTTT.

The chain uses TRBV6-5 and TRBJ2-3, with a weak D call TRBD2 (7 bases). Germline lookup yields CDR1 MNHEY and CDR2 SVGAGI. V dropped 2 bases and J dropped 1 base, with 13 bases sitting between them. CDR3 size: 16 residues. CDR3 sequence: CASSYELGGGTDTQYF. DNA for the CDR3: TGTGCCAGCAGTTACGAGCTAGGGGGGGGCACAGATACGCAGTATTTT.

This clonotype was recorded only once. The chain couples TRBV14 to TRBJ1-2; D is possibly TRBD1 (6 bases). The CDR3 totals 14 residues. Germline V CDR1 and CDR2: SGHDN, FVKESK. Trimming took off 4 bases at V and 4 bases at J, with 13 bases between the two ends. The CDR3: CASSLTGQSYGYTF. CDR3 in DNA: TGTGCCAGCAGCCTAACGGGACAATCCTATGGCTACACCTTC.

J is TRBJ2-7 and V is TRBV3-1; D remains ambiguous. Per germline, CDR1 LGHDT and CDR2 YNNKEL (reference sequence). CDR3 length: 14 residues. Trimming left V 1 base short and J 7 bases short, with 14 bases between. The CDR3 DNA sequence: TGTGCCAGCAGCCAAGTGAGCCAGGTGAAGGAGCAGTACTTC. It encodes CASSQVSQVKEQYF.

This clonotype occurred a few times. The gene calls are TRBV30 and TRBJ2-7, with D hard to call. In germline, CDR1 is GTSNPN, CDR2 SVGIG (reference sequence). The CDR3 loop spans 11 amino acids. The V end lost 1 base, the J end lost 3 bases, and 4 bases lay between the germline ends. The CDR3 DNA reads as TGTGCCTGGAGTGAAAGCTACGAGCAGTACTTC. Residues: CAWSESYEQYF. The full variable domain, with the rest looked up from reference TRBV30 and TRBJ2-7, is SQTIHQWPATLVQPVGSPLSLECTVEGTSNPNLYWYRQAAGRGLQLLFYSVGIGQISSEVPQNLSASRPQDRQFILSSKKLLLSDSGFYLCAWSESYEQYFGPGTRLTVT.

The chain combines TRBV7-8 with TRBJ2-1, with TRBD1 identical over 7 bases. This CDR3 has 15 residues. Germline values: CDR1 SGHVS, CDR2 FQNEAQ. Trimming removed 2 bases from V and 7 bases from J; junction bases left unmatched: 8. CDR3 amino acids: CASSLYPGQKNEQFF. As DNA, the CDR3 is TGTGCCAGCAGCTTATACCCGGGACAGAAAAATGAGCAGTTCTTC.

This chain joins TRBV6-2 or TRBV6-3 and TRBJ1-1; D remains unclear. Germline V gene sequence: CDR1 MNHEY, CDR2 SVGEGT. CDR3 size: 15 residues. V was shortened by 4 bases and J by 3 bases, with 15 bases between the two germline ends. The chain's CDR3 is CASSWSGGSHTEAFF. CDR3 DNA: TGTGCCAGCAGTTGGTCGGGAGGGTCTCACACTGAAGCTTTCTTT.

In DNA, the CDR3 is TGTGCCAGTACCGTCGACAGGCGCGGCAATCAGCCCCAGCATTTT. As protein: CASTVDRRGNQPQHF. The rearrangement links TRBV19 to TRBJ1-5; the D gene is possibly TRBD1 (6 bases). CDR1 and CDR2 from the germline V gene are LNHDA and SQIVND (reference sequence). Trimming took off 7 bases at V and 2 bases at J, with 15 bases between the two ends. The CDR3 covers 15 residues. The full variable domain, its missing parts supplied by reference TRBV19 and TRBJ1-5, is DGGITQSPKYLFRKEGQNVTLSCEQNLNHDAMYWYRQDPGQGLRLIYYSQIVNDFQKGDIAEGYSVSREKKESFPLTVTSAQKNPTAFYLCASTVDRRGNQPQHFGDGTRLSIL.

The rearrangement links TRBV7-9 to TRBJ2-1; TRBD2 matches 9 bases. The CDR3 has 16 amino acids. Germline values: CDR1 SEHNR, CDR2 FQNEAQ (reference sequence). V trimming: 5 bases; J trimming: 5 bases; junction bases outside the gene matches: 10. The CDR3 region is CASSPETSGQNNEQFF. The CDR3 DNA sequence: TGTGCCAGCAGCCCCGAGACTAGCGGACAGAACAATGAGCAGTTCTTC.

V is TRBV10-3 and J is TRBJ1-2; a weak D match, TRBD1 (5 bases). V was shortened by 6 bases and J by 7 bases, with 9 bases between the two germline ends. CDR3 length equals 11 residues. Looked up from germline, CDR1 is ENHRY and CDR2 is SYGVKD. The CDR3 reads CAIRETVGYTF. DNA of the CDR3: TGTGCCATCAGGGAGACAGTTGGCTACACCTTC.

The J gene is TRBJ2-2, the V gene TRBV9, with D perhaps TRBD2 (6 bases). V lost 0 bases, J lost 6 bases, and 12 bases lay in between. The CDR3 spans 15 residues. Germline lookup yields CDR1 SGDLS and CDR2 YYNGEE. CDR3 loop: CASSVGGREAGELFF. Written as DNA, the CDR3 is TGTGCCAGCAGCGTAGGGGGCAGGGAGGCCGGGGAGCTGTTTTTT.

This clonotype was found once. V usage is TRBV9 and J usage is TRBJ1-2; 8 bases line up with TRBD1. Germline V lookup: CDR1 SGDLS, CDR2 YYNGEE. CDR3 length: 14 residues. With 3 bases clipped from V and 5 bases from J, the junction kept 6 bases outside the gene matches. The CDR3 here is CASSGRQGSYGYTF. The CDR3, as DNA: TGTGCCAGCAGCGGACGACAGGGGTCTTATGGCTACACCTTC.

The rearrangement links TRBV27 to TRBJ1-6; D remains ambiguous. The CDR3 has 15 amino acids. The V and J ends lost 3 bases and 2 bases respectively, with 8 bases between them. CDR1 and CDR2 (germline): MNHEY, SMNVEV (reference sequence). The CDR3 loop reads CASSFEAPYNSPLHF. CDR3 nucleotide sequence: TGTGCCAGCAGTTTTGAGGCGCCCTATAATTCACCCCTCCACTTT.

The chain couples TRBV2 to TRBJ2-2; TRBD1 might be the D (6 bases). This CDR3 has 15 amino acids. Germline loops: CDR1 SNHLY, CDR2 FYNNEI. V dropped 3 bases and J dropped 1 base, with 9 bases sitting between them. The DNA for the CDR3 is TGTGCCAGCAGTGAGGGCAGGGGGAACACCGGGGAGCTGTTTTTT. Translating it yields CASSEGRGNTGELFF.

The chain recombines TRBV20-1 with TRBJ2-7; tentatively, D is TRBD1 (5 bases). CDR1 DFQATT and CDR2 SNEGSKA come from the germline V gene (reference sequence). V was trimmed by 6 bases and J by 3 bases, leaving 18 bases between them. The CDR3 is 14 residues long. The CDR3 spells CSASPDRNLYEQYF. The CDR3 DNA reads TGCAGTGCCTCCCCCGACAGAAACCTCTACGAGCAGTACTTC.

The gene calls are TRBV13 and TRBJ1-1, with D tentatively TRBD1 (6 bases). This CDR3 contains 17 residues. The ends were cut back, 5 bases at V and 1 base at J, with 20 bases in the middle. Germline CDR1 reads PRHDT; CDR2 reads FYEKMQ (reference sequence). Here the CDR3 DNA reads TGTGCCAGCAGCCCAGGCGGGACAAAGGGCGCGAACACTGAAGCTTTCTTT. It specifies CASSPGGTKGANTEAFF. Filled out from reference TRBV13 and TRBJ1-1, the complete variable domain reads AAGVIQSPRHLIKEKRETATLKCYPIPRHDTVYWYQQGPGQDPQFLISFYEKMQSDKGSIPDRFSAQQFSDYHSELNMSSLELGDSALYFCASSPGGTKGANTEAFFGQGTRLTVV.